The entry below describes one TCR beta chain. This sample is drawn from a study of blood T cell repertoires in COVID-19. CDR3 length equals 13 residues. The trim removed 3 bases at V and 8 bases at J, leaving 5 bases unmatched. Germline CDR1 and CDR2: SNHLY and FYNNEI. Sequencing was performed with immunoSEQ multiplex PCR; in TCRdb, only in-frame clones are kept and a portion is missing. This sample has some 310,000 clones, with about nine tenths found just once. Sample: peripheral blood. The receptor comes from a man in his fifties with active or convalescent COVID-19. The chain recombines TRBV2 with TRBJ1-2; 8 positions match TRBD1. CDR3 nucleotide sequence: TGTGCCAGCAGTGAGGACAGGGCCAGAGGCTACACCTTC. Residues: CASSEDRARGYTF.